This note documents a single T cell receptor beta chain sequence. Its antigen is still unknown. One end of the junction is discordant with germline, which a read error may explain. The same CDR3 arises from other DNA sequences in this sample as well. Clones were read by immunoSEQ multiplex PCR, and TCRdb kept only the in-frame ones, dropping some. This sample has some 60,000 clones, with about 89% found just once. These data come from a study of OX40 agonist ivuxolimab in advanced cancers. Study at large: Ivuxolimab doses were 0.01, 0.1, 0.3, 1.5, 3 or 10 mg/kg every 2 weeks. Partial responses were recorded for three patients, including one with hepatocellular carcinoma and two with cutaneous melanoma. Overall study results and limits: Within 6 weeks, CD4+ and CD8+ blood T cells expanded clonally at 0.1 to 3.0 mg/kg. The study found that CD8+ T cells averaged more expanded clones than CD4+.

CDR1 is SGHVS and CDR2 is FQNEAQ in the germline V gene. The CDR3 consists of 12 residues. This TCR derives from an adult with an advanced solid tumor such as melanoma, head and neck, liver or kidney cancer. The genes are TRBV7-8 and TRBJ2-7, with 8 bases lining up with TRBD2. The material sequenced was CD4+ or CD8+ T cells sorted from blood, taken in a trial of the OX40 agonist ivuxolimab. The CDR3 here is CATGGGPYEQYF. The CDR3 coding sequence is TGCGCCACCGGGGGGGGACCCTACGAGCAGTACTTC.